These 10 T cell receptor beta chains were sequenced from one sample in a study of regulatory T cells in long-lasting Graves disease. Time point reported: persistent/refractory GD, antithyroid drugs over 5 years with positive TRAb. The authors made the TCR library using RNA they extracted from PBMCs. Arm-PCR of CDR3 regions and iRepertoire HTBI primers were the basis on which TCR beta libraries were built. One entry per CDR3 protein results from TCRdb running MiXCR on the multiplex PCR reads. The sample contains over 650,000 distinct CDR3 sequences, around 30% of which appear only once. The sample consisted of peripheral blood mononuclear cells (PBMCs), taken when the disease was refractory, from a patient treated with antithyroid drugs. These receptors were obtained from a female donor with Graves disease.

This clonotype was found a few times. This chain uses TRBV10-3 with TRBJ2-5; 8 bases map to TRBD1. Per germline, CDR1 ENHRY and CDR2 SYGVKD. The CDR3 is made up of 16 amino acids. V was pared by 6 bases and J by 1 base, with 10 bases of the junction left unmatched. The CDR3 bases are TGTGCCATCAGACAACCGAACAGGGGGTCCCAAGAGACCCAGTACTTC. Amino acids: CAIRQPNRGSQETQYF.

The rearrangement joins TRBV29-1 to TRBJ2-7; 9 bases line up with TRBD2. Germline V gene data show CDR1 as SQVTM and CDR2 as ANQGSEA. The trim removed 2 bases at V and 2 bases at J, leaving 16 bases unmatched. The CDR3 is 18 amino acids. CDR3 loop: CSVELTVRTSGLTYEQYF. The CDR3 region has the DNA TGCAGCGTTGAACTCACCGTTAGAACTAGCGGGCTAACCTACGAGCAGTACTTC.

This clonotype turned up a few times. The chain has TRBV5-5 and TRBJ2-5, with a weak D call TRBD2 (5 bases). The germline V gene encodes CDR1 SGHKS and CDR2 YYEKEE (reference sequence). V dropped 0 bases and J dropped 5 bases, with 14 bases sitting between them. The CDR3 spans 15 residues. CDR3 residues: CASSLEVLRGETQYF. The CDR3 region has the DNA TGTGCCAGCAGCTTGGAGGTACTAAGAGGGGAGACCCAGTACTTC.

This clonotype was detected only a few times. The rearrangement joins TRBV7-2 to TRBJ1-2; perhaps TRBD1 as D (6 bases). The germline V gene has CDR1 SGHTA and CDR2 FQGNSA. The ends were cut back, 5 bases at V and 4 bases at J, with 11 bases in the middle. The CDR3 length is 13 residues. The CDR3 DNA reads TGTGCCAGCAGCCGAGGGGGTCCCTATGGCTACACCTTC. It specifies CASSRGGPYGYTF.

CDR3 sequence: CAISESVTLGQPQHF. DNA for the CDR3: TGTGCCATCAGTGAGTCGGTAACGCTGGGTCAGCCCCAGCATTTT. The chain combines TRBV10-3 with TRBJ1-5, with D uncertain. The ends were cut back, 0 bases at V and 6 bases at J, with 12 bases in the middle. Germline CDR1 reads ENHRY; CDR2 reads SYGVKD. This CDR3 contains 15 residues.

The gene calls are TRBV11-2 and TRBJ2-7, with D possibly TRBD1 on 6 matching bases. Germline V gene data show CDR1 as SGHAT and CDR2 as FQNNGV. Trimming removed 1 base at V and 5 bases at J, with 12 bases between. This CDR3 region has 14 residues. CDR3 DNA sequence: TGTGCCAGCAGCTTAGTAAGGGGGACCCACGAGCAGTACTTC. Translation: CASSLVRGTHEQYF.

The V call is TRBV20-1, the J call TRBJ1-5, with D perhaps matching TRBD1 (5 bases). CDR3 length: 12 residues. V was trimmed by 3 bases and J by 7 bases, leaving 10 bases between them. The germline CDR1 and CDR2 sequences are DFQATT and SNEGSKA (reference sequence). CDR3 DNA sequence: TGCAGTGCTAGTCAGGGTGGGCAGCCCCAGCATTTT. It yields the protein CSASQGGQPQHF.

This clonotype was seen a few times. The rearrangement joins TRBV6-1 to TRBJ1-6; no definite D call. The CDR3 has 14 amino acids. V lost 3 bases and J lost 5, with 8 bases in between. Germline lookup yields CDR1 MNHNS and CDR2 SASEGT. The CDR3 coding sequence is TGTGCCAGCAGTGATTCCGGGGATAATTCACCCCTCCACTTT. Encoded protein: CASSDSGDNSPLHF.

This clonotype was seen a handful of times. The chain has TRBV19 and TRBJ2-7, with 11 positions matching TRBD2. This CDR3 has 14 amino acids. Per the germline V gene, CDR1 is LNHDA and CDR2 is SQIVND (reference sequence). The ends lost 4 bases at V and 4 bases at J; junction bases unmatched: 3. CDR3 protein: CASSTIAGGYEQYF. The CDR3 coding sequence is TGTGCCAGTAGTACTATAGCGGGAGGGTACGAGCAGTACTTC.

This clonotype showed up just a few times. The rearrangement links TRBV12-3 or TRBV12-4 to TRBJ1-1, with 11 bases matching TRBD1. This CDR3 region has 17 residues. With 7 bases clipped from V and 2 bases from J, the junction kept 12 bases outside the gene matches. DNA of the CDR3: TGTGCCAGCACCACCCGACGGACAGGGGGCAAAAACACTGAAGCTTTCTTT. Amino acids: CASTTRRTGGKNTEAFF.